Presented here are 29 T cell receptor beta chains from one specimen sequenced in a study of vaccination effects on CD4 cells after COVID-19. CD4+ T cells specific for antigen were expanded with viral peptide pools by the ViraFEST assay before sequencing. Between days 10 and 11 of culture, CD4+ T cells were separated out. Nucleocapsid antibody tests were negative, and the vaccine recipients had no prior SARS-CoV-2 infection. The data were produced by immunoSEQ multiplex PCR, yet TCRdb's version contains in-frame clones alone and is incomplete. The table has some 65,000 clones, approximately 79% seen once. These receptors lack a known antigen. The sample here was CD4+ T cells from PBMCs cultured with HCoV-NL63 spike peptides, taken before COVID-19 vaccination. The receptor set was obtained from a human donor who received a COVID-19 vaccine.

V and J are TRBV3-1 (or the pseudogene TRBV3-2) and TRBJ1-1, with 8 bases matching TRBD1. The trim removed 4 bases at V and 11 bases at J, leaving 6 bases unmatched. Germline loops: CDR1 LGHDT, CDR2 YNNKEL (reference sequence). This CDR3 has 12 amino acids. The CDR3 loop reads CASSPRTGPAFF. The CDR3 bases are TGTGCCAGCAGCCCACGGACAGGGCCGGCTTTCTTT.

The chain is built from TRBV5-1 and TRBJ2-3; D is tentatively TRBD1 or TRBD2 (6 bases each). CDR1 and CDR2 from the germline V gene are SGHRS and YFSETQ. This CDR3 comprises 15 residues. The V end lost 2 bases, the J end lost 8 bases, and 18 bases lay between the germline ends. CDR3 coding DNA: TGCGCCAGCAGCTTAAGTTCCGGGGGCCCACTTACGCAGTATTTT. Its translation is CASSLSSGGPLTQYF.

V is TRBV7-3 and J is TRBJ1-2; D call uncertain. This CDR3 region has 14 residues. CDR1 and CDR2 (germline): SGHTA, FQGTGA. Trimming took 6 bases from V and 0 from J, leaving 11 bases between them. CDR3 loop: CASSPGSSNYGYTF. CDR3 bases: TGTGCCAGCAGTCCGGGTTCCTCTAACTATGGCTACACCTTC.

The chain recombines TRBV29-1 with TRBJ2-3; TRBD1 agrees at 8 bases. The J segment lost 1 base and the V segment lost 1 base, leaving 7 bases of the junction unmatched. The CDR3 has 16 residues. Germline-derived CDR1 and CDR2 are SQVTM and ANQGSEA. CDR3 sequence reads: CSVEGPRGRGTDTQYF. CDR3 bases: TGCAGCGTTGAAGGCCCCAGGGGGCGAGGCACAGATACGCAGTATTTT.

This chain joins TRBV15 and TRBJ1-1; D gene uncertain. Germline V gene sequence: CDR1 LNHNV, CDR2 YYDKDF (reference sequence). The ends were cut back, 3 bases at V and 7 bases at J, with 18 bases in the middle. The CDR3 spans 15 residues. The CDR3 protein is CATSRPPVATGEAFF. In DNA, the CDR3 is TGTGCCACCAGCAGGCCACCTGTTGCGACGGGTGAAGCTTTCTTT.

CDR3 loop: CASSLVSGADGYTF. DNA of the CDR3: TGTGCCAGCAGCTTAGTGTCGGGGGCTGACGGCTACACCTTC. The J gene is TRBJ1-2, the V gene TRBV7-8, with D possibly matching TRBD1 (6 bases). Trimming took off 1 base at V and 8 bases at J, with 14 bases between the two ends. Germline V gene lookup returns CDR1 SGHVS and CDR2 FQNEAQ. This CDR3 contains 14 residues.

The genes are TRBV18 and TRBJ1-2; 7 bases map to TRBD1. V trimming: 5 bases; J trimming: 3 bases; junction bases outside the gene matches: 9. Germline V lookup: CDR1 KGHSH, CDR2 LQKENI. CDR3 length equals 15 residues. Written as DNA, the CDR3 is TGTGCCAGCTCATCAACCTCCGGGACAGACTATGGCTACACCTTC. Translated, it gives CASSSTSGTDYGYTF.

This chain uses TRBV18 with TRBJ2-5; possibly TRBD2 for D (6 bases). The V end was cut by 2 bases, the J end by 4 bases, with 14 bases between. The germline V gene has CDR1 KGHSH and CDR2 LQKENI. The CDR3 length is 15 residues. The CDR3 loop reads CASSPGRGVGETQYF. The CDR3 nucleotides read TGTGCCAGCTCACCAGGGCGCGGGGTAGGAGAGACCCAGTACTTC.

J is TRBJ1-2 and V is TRBV12-3 or TRBV12-4, with D possibly TRBD1 on 5 matching bases. The CDR3 has 13 residues. Trimming cost V 3 bases and J 4 bases, with 9 bases left between them. CDR3 DNA: TGTGCCAGCAGTTTCGGACAACTCTATGGCTACACCTTC. Protein sequence: CASSFGQLYGYTF.

The chain employs TRBV5-1 and TRBJ2-3; D not resolved. Germline V gene sequence: CDR1 SGHRS, CDR2 YFSETQ. V was pared by 0 bases and J by 4 bases, with 6 bases between. This CDR3 contains 13 residues. CDR3 protein: CASSLDPPDTQYF. In DNA form, the CDR3 reads TGCGCCAGCAGCTTGGACCCCCCAGATACGCAGTATTTT.

The V call is TRBV11-3, the J call TRBJ2-3; D may be TRBD1 or TRBD2 (6 bases each). CDR3 length: 12 residues. Germline V lookup: CDR1 SGHNT, CDR2 YENEEA. V dropped 5 bases and J dropped 6 bases, with 9 bases sitting between them. The CDR3 bases are TGTGCCAGCAGCGTCGGGGGCGATACGCAGTATTTT. Amino acid sequence: CASSVGGDTQYF.

The gene calls are TRBV7-2 and TRBJ1-1; 9 bases are a match to TRBD1. This CDR3 region has 14 residues. The junction had 4 bases not matched to a gene; V was cut back by 4 bases and J by 4 bases. Germline CDR1 is SGHTA and CDR2 is FQGNSA. The CDR3 nucleotides are TGTGCCAGCAGCTGGGGACAGGGTCGCACTGAAGCTTTCTTT. It specifies CASSWGQGRTEAFF. Filled out from reference TRBV7-2 and TRBJ1-1, the complete variable domain reads GAGVSQSPSNKVTEKGKDVELRCDPISGHTALYWYRQSLGQGLEFLIYFQGNSAPDKSGLPSDRFSAERTGGSVSTLTIQRTQQEDSAVYLCASSWGQGRTEAFFGQGTRLTVV.

This chain links TRBV19 with TRBJ2-7, with TRBD1 matching over 8 bases. Trimming removed 5 bases from V and 9 bases from J; junction bases left unmatched: 6. The germline V gene has CDR1 LNHDA and CDR2 SQIVND (reference sequence). The CDR3 contains 12 residues. The CDR3 region is CASSASGGRQYV. In DNA form, the CDR3 reads TGTGCCAGTAGTGCGTCAGGGGGCCGGCAGTACGTC.

This clone was observed a handful of times. This rearrangement joins TRBV18 to TRBJ2-1, with 10 bases identical to TRBD2. Per the germline V gene, CDR1 is KGHSH and CDR2 is LQKENI. The V and J ends lost 2 bases and 0 bases, in that order; junction bases with no gene match: 7. The CDR3 runs to 18 residues. The CDR3 DNA is TGTGCCAGCTCACCAGTTAGCGGGGGGTTTTCCTCCTACAATGAGCAGTTCTTC. It is translated as CASSPVSGGFSSYNEQFF. The full variable domain, its missing parts supplied by reference TRBV18 and TRBJ2-1, is NAGVMQNPRHLVRRRGQEARLRCSPMKGHSHVYWYRQLPEEGLKFMVYLQKENIIDESGMPKERFSAEFPKEGPSILRIQQVVRGDSAAYFCASSPVSGGFSSYNEQFFGPGTRLTVL.

The chain has TRBV9 and TRBJ1-1; 9 nucleotides line up with TRBD1. The CDR3 extends over 14 amino acids. V was clipped by 3 bases and J by 6 bases; unmatched bases: 6. Germline V gives CDR1 SGDLS, CDR2 YYNGEE. The DNA of the CDR3 is TGTGCCAGCAGCGCGCAAACAGGGGGCTCTGAAGCTTTCTTT. Translated, it gives CASSAQTGGSEAFF.

The chain links TRBV9 to TRBJ2-4, with no clear D. This CDR3 has 14 amino acids. V was trimmed by 2 bases and J by 0 bases, leaving 6 bases between them. Germline V lookup: CDR1 SGDLS, CDR2 YYNGEE. CDR3 nucleotide sequence: TGTGCCAGCAGCGTCGGAGTAGCCAAAAACATTCAGTACTTC. Translation: CASSVGVAKNIQYF.

A few counts support this clone. The J gene is TRBJ2-6, the V gene TRBV12-5; 9 nucleotides agree with TRBD1. In germline, CDR1 is LGHNT, CDR2 FRNRAP. V shed 5 bases and J 2 bases; nucleotides not matched to a gene: 1. The length of the CDR3 is 15 residues. The CDR3: CASGRTGAGANVLTF. The CDR3 DNA sequence: TGTGCTAGTGGTAGGACAGGGGCTGGGGCCAACGTCCTGACTTTC.

This chain joins TRBV28 and TRBJ1-5; TRBD1 is a possible D gene (6 bases). The CDR3 length is 13 residues. Germline V gene lookup returns CDR1 MDHEN and CDR2 SYDVKM. Trimming removed 3 bases at V and 9 bases at J, with 12 bases between. The CDR3 DNA sequence: TGTGCCAGCAGTTTGCTGGGAGGGGGGCCCCAGCATTTT. This gives the protein CASSLLGGGPQHF. Supplemented by reference TRBV28 and TRBJ1-5, the full variable domain reads DVKVTQSSRYLVKRTGEKVFLECVQDMDHENMFWYRQDPGLGLRLIYFSYDVKMKEKGDIPEGYSVSREKKERFSLILESASTNQTSMYLCASSLLGGGPQHFGDGTRLSIL.

The gene calls are TRBV6-5 and TRBJ2-7, with D possibly being TRBD1 (6 bases). V lost 8 bases and J lost 6, with 23 bases in between. The CDR3 extends over 15 amino acids. The germline gives CDR1 MNHEY, CDR2 SVGAGI. CDR3 DNA: TGTGCCAGCCAATACCAACAGGGCGGTCTGTCCGAGCAGTACGTC. This translates into CASQYQQGGLSEQYV.

V is TRBV5-1 and J is TRBJ1-1; D not certain. Trimming took off 0 bases at V and 1 base at J, with 7 bases between the two ends. Germline V lookup: CDR1 SGHRS, CDR2 YFSETQ. The CDR3 totals 14 residues. The CDR3 reads CASSLEVPNTEAFF. DNA for the CDR3: TGCGCCAGCAGCTTGGAGGTTCCGAACACTGAAGCTTTCTTT.

The chain has TRBV9 and TRBJ2-4; the D gene is possibly TRBD2 (7 bases). Germline loops: CDR1 SGDLS, CDR2 YYNGEE. CDR3 length: 14 residues. Trimming took 0 bases from V and 8 from J, leaving 12 bases between them. Written as DNA, the CDR3 is TGTGCCAGCAGCGTAGGGGAAGGGGGGGACATTCAGTACTTC. It translates to CASSVGEGGDIQYF.

This rearrangement joins TRBV9 to TRBJ2-3; 8 bases agree with TRBD2. Germline loops: CDR1 SGDLS, CDR2 YYNGEE. The CDR3 has 16 amino acids. The V and J ends lost 4 bases and 1 base, in that order; junction bases with no gene match: 8. The CDR3 region is CASSLDRGGGTDTQYF. The CDR3 DNA follows: TGTGCCAGCAGCCTAGACCGGGGGGGCGGCACAGATACGCAGTATTTT.

V gene TRBV6-5 combines with J gene TRBJ2-3, with D perhaps matching TRBD1 (6 bases). The CDR3 is made up of 15 amino acids. Germline V CDR1 and CDR2: MNHEY, SVGAGI. Deletions cut 5 bases from V and 5 bases from J, with 17 bases between. DNA for the CDR3: TGTGCCAGCAGTAGTTCAGGGGTAGGGGAAGATACGCAGTATTTT. Amino acids: CASSSSGVGEDTQYF.

This chain joins TRBV6-5 and TRBJ2-5; 10 nucleotides agree with TRBD2. CDR3 length: 12 residues. Germline trimming cut 6 bases from V and 7 bases from J; bases unmatched to any gene: 2. Germline CDR1 reads MNHEY; CDR2 reads SVGAGI. CDR3 coding DNA: TGTGCCAGCAGGAGGACTAGCGGGACCCAGTACTTC. Translating gives CASRRTSGTQYF.

The rearrangement joins TRBV18 to TRBJ1-6; unclear D gene. Per the germline V gene, CDR1 is KGHSH and CDR2 is LQKENI. The CDR3 has 14 residues. V was trimmed by 3 bases and J by 5 bases, leaving 8 bases between them. CDR3 coding DNA: TGTGCCAGCTCACCGGACGGGAATAATTCACCCCTCCACTTT. Translated, it gives CASSPDGNNSPLHF.

This clone was observed a few times. The genes are TRBV5-1 and TRBJ2-1; D is unresolved. The CDR3 is 14 amino acids. Trimming took 4 bases from V and 5 from J, leaving 13 bases between them. From germline, CDR1 is SGHRS and CDR2 YFSETQ. The CDR3 DNA follows: TGCGCCAGCAGCCCCCTCGGACGGGACAATGAGCAGTTCTTC. Its translation is CASSPLGRDNEQFF.

The chain has TRBV28 and TRBJ2-4, with 7 bases fitting TRBD1. This CDR3 contains 18 residues. Trimming removed 10 bases from V and 0 bases from J; junction bases left unmatched: 18. Per germline, CDR1 MDHEN and CDR2 SYDVKM. The CDR3 region has the DNA TGTGCCAACCGGCCCGGGACAGTACCATCCTTAGCCAAAAACATTCAGTACTTC. As protein: CANRPGTVPSLAKNIQYF.

This chain links TRBV9 with TRBJ1-3, with 7 bases fitting TRBD1. Germline V CDR1 and CDR2: SGDLS, YYNGEE. V lost 0 bases to trimming and J lost 0 bases; unmatched junction nucleotides: 3. The CDR3 consists of 16 residues. The CDR3 coding sequence is TGTGCCAGCAGCGTAGGAGGGGGCCCCTCTGGAAACACCATATATTTT. Its protein is CASSVGGGPSGNTIYF.

The chain couples TRBV5-1 to TRBJ2-5; 7 bases are shared with TRBD1. V lost 2 bases and J lost 4; bases outside the gene matches: 2. This CDR3 spans 13 amino acids. CDR1 is SGHRS, CDR2 YFSETQ, per germline. The CDR3, as DNA: TGCGCCAGCAGCTTACAGGGGATAGAGACCCAGTACTTC. Protein sequence: CASSLQGIETQYF.